A single sample is the source of the 16 T cell receptor beta chains below, sequenced in a study of T cells in Graves' hyperthyroidism and ophthalmopathy. Researchers amplified the TCR beta CDR3 regions from RNA transcripts. HTBI primers were employed in a first-round RT-PCR of the TCR CDR3. TCRdb used MiXCR to reprocess the multiplex PCR reads, holding one entry per CDR3 protein. The sample lists roughly 700,000 distinct CDR3 sequences, roughly a third occurring once. Sample: blood. Source of these receptors: a woman in her thirties or forties with Graves' hyperthyroidism.

This clonotype has a count of ten or more. The chain links TRBV14 to TRBJ2-7; 8 bases align to TRBD1. Germline V gene lookup returns CDR1 SGHDN and CDR2 FVKESK. The CDR3 is made up of 15 amino acids. Trimming removed 4 bases from V and 3 bases from J; junction bases left unmatched: 8. The CDR3 spells CASSPRGTGIYEQYF. The CDR3 DNA follows: TGTGCCAGCAGCCCGCGTGGGACAGGAATCTACGAGCAGTACTTC.

In this sample, this clonotype turned up once. V gene TRBV11-1 combines with J gene TRBJ2-7; D is perhaps TRBD1 (5 bases). V was cut by 1 base and J by 0 bases, with 10 bases left in between. Germline V CDR1 and CDR2: SGHAT, FQDESV (reference sequence). The CDR3 extends over 15 amino acids. The CDR3 here is CASSLVTANSYEQYF. The CDR3 bases are TGTGCCAGCAGCTTAGTGACAGCCAACTCCTACGAGCAGTACTTC. Looking up the rest from reference TRBV11-1 and TRBJ2-7 gives the full variable domain: EAEVAQSPRYKITEKSQAVAFWCDPISGHATLYWYRQILGQGPELLVQFQDESVVDDSQLPKDRFSAERLKGVDSTLKIQPAELGDSAMYLCASSLVTANSYEQYFGPGTRLTVT.

At least ten counts were recorded for this clonotype. The V gene is TRBV7-2, the J gene TRBJ2-7, with 13 bases fitting TRBD2. Germline loops: CDR1 SGHTA, CDR2 FQGNSA. The junction had 5 bases not matched to a gene; V was cut back by 5 bases and J by 4 bases. This CDR3 has 15 residues. CDR3 loop: CASSTGLAGPYEQYF. The CDR3 coding sequence is TGTGCCAGCAGCACGGGACTAGCGGGACCATACGAGCAGTACTTC.

This sequence joins TRBV7-2 and TRBJ2-7; D remains unclear. Trimming removed 2 bases from V and 5 bases from J, with 16 bases in between. The CDR3 sequence is 15 residues long. Germline-derived CDR1 and CDR2 are SGHTA and FQGNSA. CDR3 amino acids: CASSLLPEALDEQYF. CDR3 sequence (DNA): TGTGCCAGCAGCTTACTTCCAGAGGCTCTAGACGAGCAGTACTTC.

With respect to this clonotype: A read error is possible here, since a much larger clone lies one base away. The rearrangement uses TRBV15 and TRBJ2-6; no clear D. The germline V gene has CDR1 LNHNV and CDR2 YYDKDF (reference sequence). This CDR3 contains 14 residues. The DNA of the CDR3 is TGTGCCGCCAGCTTAAAGACTGGGGCCAACGTCCTGACTTTC. Translated: CAASLKTGANVLTF. Using reference TRBV15 and TRBJ2-6 for the parts outside the CDR3, the full variable domain is DAMVIQNPRYQVTQFGKPVTLSCSQTLNHNVMYWYQQKSSQAPKLLFHYYDKDFNNEADTPDNFQSRRPNTSFCFLDIRSPGLGDTAMYLCAASLKTGANVLTFGAGSRLTVL.

In this sample, this clonotype turned up many times. The genes are TRBV5-8 and TRBJ2-6; D gene uncertain. The V gene's germline CDR1 is SGHTS and CDR2 YDEGEE. The CDR3 contains 15 residues. The V and J ends lost 3 bases and 0 bases respectively, with 7 bases between them. The CDR3 sequence: CASSSQISGANVLTF. CDR3 bases: TGTGCCAGCAGCTCACAGATCTCTGGGGCCAACGTCCTGACTTTC.

V and J are TRBV7-2 and TRBJ1-2, with 8 bases aligning to TRBD1. V was clipped by 8 bases and J by 8 bases; unmatched bases: 10. This CDR3 region has 13 residues. Germline lookup yields CDR1 SGHTA and CDR2 FQGNSA. CDR3 loop: CASEMTGEWGYTF. CDR3 bases: TGTGCCAGCGAAATGACAGGGGAGTGGGGCTACACCTTC.

The chain is built from TRBV5-4 and TRBJ2-7; D unresolved. There are 13 residues in the CDR3. The V end was cut by 0 bases, the J end by 6 bases, with 10 bases between. The germline V gene has CDR1 SGHNT and CDR2 YYREEE (reference sequence). CDR3: CASSLDGSSEQYF. The DNA of the CDR3 is TGTGCCAGCAGCTTGGACGGTAGTTCCGAGCAGTACTTC.

This clonotype has a count of ten or more. This chain uses TRBV15 with TRBJ1-2; D is perhaps TRBD1 (5 bases). CDR1 is LNHNV, CDR2 YYDKDF, per germline (reference sequence). V lost 0 bases to trimming and J lost 9 bases, with 20 bases between them. This CDR3 contains 16 residues. The CDR3 sequence: CATSRDWGGRAGSYTF. The CDR3, as DNA: TGTGCCACCAGCAGAGATTGGGGAGGCAGGGCGGGGAGCTACACCTTC.

The gene calls are TRBV29-1 and TRBJ2-4; perhaps D is TRBD1 or TRBD2 (6 bases each). The CDR3 has 14 amino acids. Germline V gives CDR1 SQVTM, CDR2 ANQGSEA. V was clipped by 7 bases and J by 4 bases, with 17 bases between them. DNA for the CDR3: TGCAGCGCCGAGGGGGGCAGCAAGAAAAACATTCAGTACTTC. Its protein product is CSAEGGSKKNIQYF.

In this sample, this clonotype turned up many times. This rearrangement joins TRBV6-5 to TRBJ2-5; 12 bases line up with TRBD2. Germline V gives CDR1 MNHEY, CDR2 SVGAGI. The CDR3 is 15 amino acids. Trimming took 6 bases from V and 5 from J; bases not matched to a gene: 7. The CDR3 loop is CASSLAGGPQETQYF. CDR3 DNA: TGTGCCAGCAGCCTAGCGGGGGGGCCACAGGAGACCCAGTACTTC.

The J gene is TRBJ2-7, the V gene TRBV7-2; TRBD2 might be the D (7 bases). The CDR3 extends over 17 amino acids. V gave up 1 base and J gave up 3 bases, with 19 bases separating them. CDR1 is SGHTA and CDR2 is FQGNSA in the germline V gene. CDR3 in amino acids: CASSLDASSGDYYEQYF. For the CDR3, the DNA is TGTGCCAGCAGCTTAGATGCGAGTTCAGGGGACTACTACGAGCAGTACTTC.

This clonotype showed up just a few times. The rearrangement links TRBV9 to TRBJ1-3, with D possibly matching TRBD1 (6 bases). Germline V gene lookup returns CDR1 SGDLS and CDR2 YYNGEE. The V gene lost 1 base and the J gene lost 2 bases, with 13 bases spanning the gap. This CDR3 region has 16 residues. The chain's CDR3 is CASSVLQGMPGNTIYF. DNA of the CDR3: TGTGCCAGCAGCGTATTACAGGGAATGCCTGGAAACACCATATATTTT.

There are many counts of this clonotype. The chain is built from TRBV19 and TRBJ2-5, with a tentative D call TRBD1 (5 bases). The CDR3 extends over 14 amino acids. Germline values: CDR1 LNHDA, CDR2 SQIVND (reference sequence). Trimming removed 7 bases at V and 7 bases at J, with 19 bases between. CDR3 sequence (DNA): TGTGCCAGTACAGATCGTGGGGCCTCAGGGACCCAGTACTTC. Translating it yields CASTDRGASGTQYF.

This clonotype was observed at least ten times. The chain uses TRBV5-8 and TRBJ2-7; no reliable D call. V was trimmed by 0 bases and J by 2 bases, leaving 12 bases between them. Germline V CDR1 and CDR2: SGHTS, YDEGEE. The CDR3 has 15 residues. The CDR3 sequence is CASSLGDPSPYEQYF. In nucleotides, the CDR3 is TGTGCCAGCAGCTTGGGGGATCCCAGTCCCTACGAGCAGTACTTC.

This clonotype was detected ten times or more. This sequence joins TRBV7-8 and TRBJ2-7, with 8 bases identical to TRBD1. The CDR3 is 15 amino acids. V lost 5 bases and J lost 0; bases outside the gene matches: 6. The V gene's germline CDR1 is SGHVS and CDR2 FQNEAQ. Here the CDR3 reads CASSPRGQTSYEQYF. CDR3 DNA sequence: TGTGCCAGCAGCCCCAGGGGGCAAACCTCCTACGAGCAGTACTTC.